The entry below describes one T cell receptor beta chain. Its antigen is unidentified. This sample was included in a study of T cells in localized non-small cell lung cancer. Study-wide results and limits: Detection in adjacent lung was observed for a median 57 of the top 100 tumor clones. A denser population of T cells in blood accompanied longer overall survival.

Germline V CDR1 and CDR2: MDHEN, SYDVKM. CDR3 size: 15 residues. The ends lost 9 bases at V and 11 bases at J; junction bases unmatched: 16. The method was immunoSEQ multiplex PCR; TCRdb's version includes in-frame clones alone and lacks a portion of them. The sample shows 130,000 or so clones, around 90% of them seen only once. The sample in question was peripheral blood, obtained before any cancer treatment. The sequence was obtained from a female donor of 60 years or more with stage I lung adenocarcinoma. The chain carries TRBV28 and TRBJ1-1; 12 bases are shared with TRBD1. The CDR3: CASRWTGQGAPMAFF. CDR3 DNA: TGTGCCAGTCGATGGACGGGACAGGGGGCGCCGATGGCTTTCTTT.